Included here is one T cell receptor (beta chain) sequence, with context. Its cognate antigen is unknown. The data originate from a study of Graves' ophthalmopathy and Graves' hyperthyroidism. Study outcomes and limitations: The blood repertoire also included most expanded thyroid clonotypes above 0.001 frequency.

The CDR3 spans 15 residues. V lost 2 bases, J lost 0 bases, and 11 bases lay in between. Germline V gives CDR1 SQVTM, CDR2 ANQGSEA. The study amplified TCR beta CDR3 regions using RNA transcripts. Following a first-round RT-PCR that used HTBI primers, a second-round multiplex PCR was carried out. TCRdb processed the multiplex PCR reads anew with MiXCR; each CDR3 protein has one entry. Counted here are around 1.1 million distinct CDR3 sequences, about 40% occurring once; the ten biggest clones make up around 10%. In this cohort, patients with other autoimmune diseases, uncontrolled infections, pregnancy or lactation were excluded. Diagnosis relied on clinical symptoms, serum thyroxine, TRAb, thyroid ultrasound and orbital computed tomography.

The specimen was peripheral blood or thyroid tissue (not recorded which). This TCR was sampled from an adult man with Graves' hyperthyroidism. The V and J genes are TRBV29-1 and TRBJ1-3; possibly TRBD1 for D (6 bases). CDR3 DNA: TGCAGCGTTGAAAGAACAGGGAGCTCTGGAAACACCATATATTTT. This translates into CSVERTGSSGNTIYF.